This entry describes one TCR beta chain. Its antigen is not yet known. Per-nucleotide qualities are absent, and no much larger clonotype sits a single base away. The CDR3, from cysteine to phenylalanine, totals 16 residues. The read is trimmed to its CDR3 DNA, 48 bases read in frame from base 1. CDR1 SGHRS and CDR2 YFSETQ are derived from the germline V gene. V sheds 3 bases and J sheds 3 bases, leaving 18 bases between their ends. TCRbeta CDR3 regions were amplified from genomic DNA using the immunoSEQ Assay, a bias-controlled multiplex PCR. Turning to the authors' computational methods: Nucleated cell counts per sample were estimated from amplification of reference gene primers within the assay. To quantify the absolute abundance of each unique TCRbeta CDR3 rearrangement, sequence reads were collapsed and filtered. For each sample, productive Simpson clonality was calculated as the square root of Simpson's diversity index over productive rearrangements. TCRdb mirrors the immuneACCESS table, restricted to in-frame sequences. Some clones are absent from its copies; in checked studies, under half trace to an unresolved V gene, and the reason for the others is unknown. From that table come the V and J calls and clone size; the DNA was used to work out D and trimming. The sample records more than 250,000 clones, about 83% of which are singletons. Of the sample, about 1.6% falls within the top ten clones.

The sample originates from a study of blood T cell repertoires in COVID-19 (TCRdb year 2020). For the study in its entirety: Samples from collaborators originated in the United States, Italy and Spain and spanned both the acute and convalescent phases of COVID-19. The material from the prospective study consisted of cDNA or gDNA derived from T cells, B-cell-depleted T cells, or PBMCs. The dataset comprised deeply sampled blood TCRbeta repertoires from subjects exposed to, actively infected with, or recovered from COVID-19. The repertoires were made available in a free public database intended to serve as a resource for research on the immune response to SARS-CoV-2. Samples came from the ongoing ImmuneRACE study (first 160 participants) plus 1,254 subjects from 6 global collaborators. Sample metadata almost always included a de-identified subject ID, COVID-19 status, age in years and sex. Where available, HLA class I and class II types were obtained from metadata supplied by the sample provider rather than from assay-based typing.

The paper's findings and limits, for the study overall: The amount of clinical and demographic metadata varied by source and participant and was provided uncurated.

Each collaborating institution followed its own protocols to collect whole blood in K2EDTA tubes. For TCRbeta analysis, collaborators shipped samples as frozen whole blood, isolated PBMCs, or DNA extracted from either of those sample types. The sequence was collected from a woman aged 50 to 65 with acute or convalescent COVID-19. This chain is built from TRBV5-1 and TRBJ1-1; the D gene cannot be named for sure. The specimen was peripheral blood. The CDR3 protein: CASSSVGGEVYTEAFF. The nucleotides read TGCGCCAGCAGCTCGGTAGGTGGAGAGGTCTACACTGAAGCTTTCTTT. The CDR3 plus the reference TRBV5-1 and TRBJ1-1 genes for the other parts give the full variable domain: KAGVTQTPRYLIKTRGQQVTLSCSPISGHRSVSWYQQTPGQGLQFLFEYFSETQRNKGNFPGRFSGRQFSNSRSEMNVSTLELGDSALYLCASSSVGGEVYTEAFFGQGTRLTVV.